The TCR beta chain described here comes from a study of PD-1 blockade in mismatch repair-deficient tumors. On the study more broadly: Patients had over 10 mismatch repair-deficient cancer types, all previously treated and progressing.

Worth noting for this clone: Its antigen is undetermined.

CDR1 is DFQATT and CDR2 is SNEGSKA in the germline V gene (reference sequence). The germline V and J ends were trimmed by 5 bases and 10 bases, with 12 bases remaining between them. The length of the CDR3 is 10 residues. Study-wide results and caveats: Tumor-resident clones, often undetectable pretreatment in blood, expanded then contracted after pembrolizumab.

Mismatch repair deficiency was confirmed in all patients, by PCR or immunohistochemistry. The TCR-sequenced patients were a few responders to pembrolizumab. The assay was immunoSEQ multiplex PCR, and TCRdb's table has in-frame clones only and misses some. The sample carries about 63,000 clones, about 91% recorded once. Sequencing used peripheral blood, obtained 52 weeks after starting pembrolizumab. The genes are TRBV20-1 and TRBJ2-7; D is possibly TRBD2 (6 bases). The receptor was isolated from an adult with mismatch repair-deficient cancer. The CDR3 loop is CSALAETQYF. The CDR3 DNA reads TGCAGTGCTTTAGCGGAAACTCAGTACTTC.